This entry features one T cell receptor beta chain sequence. No cognate antigen has been identified for it. Base qualities are not provided; no much larger clone lies one nucleotide away. This record belongs to a study of T-cell reconstitution after alpha-beta-depleted transplantation in children (TCRdb year 2016). Concerning the study at large: Using TCR repertoire profiling, the study quantitatively followed how T-cell immune reconstitution unfolded in children after TCRalphabeta/CD19-depleted allogeneic hematopoietic cell transplantation.

The CDR1 and CDR2 encoded by the germline V gene are SQVTM and ANQGSEA. The CDR3 goes from the cysteine to the phenylalanine over 15 residues. Only the CDR3 DNA stays, 45 bases, in frame from base 1. The V end gives up 3 bases and the J end 7 bases, leaving 12 bases in the junction not matched to a gene. Library preparation was by PCR. For sequencing, an Illumina HiSeq 2500 was employed. Molecular barcoding was employed in the preparation of TCR libraries, with unique molecular identifiers being used to normalize TCRbeta repertoire quantification. Using fastp trimming at Q25 and MiXCR clonotype assembly, TCRdb reanalyzed the public sequencing data and kept in-frame beta chains. Rows merge per CDR3 protein into single entries with the most common DNA and genes. This sample is represented by about 610,000 distinct CDR3 sequences; over 9.5% of them were singletons. The top ten hold around 4% of the sample.

The rearrangement combines TRBV29-1 with TRBJ2-1; 7 junctional bases match TRBD1. The TCR sequence derives from a human donor who donated a stem cell graft to a child with acute myeloid leukemia. Sequencing was performed on PBMCs from the stem cell graft donor, taken from the stem cell graft. The CDR3 here reads CSVDGWDRKGNEQFF. The nucleotide sequence reads TGCAGCGTTGATGGTTGGGACAGAAAAGGGAATGAGCAGTTCTTC.